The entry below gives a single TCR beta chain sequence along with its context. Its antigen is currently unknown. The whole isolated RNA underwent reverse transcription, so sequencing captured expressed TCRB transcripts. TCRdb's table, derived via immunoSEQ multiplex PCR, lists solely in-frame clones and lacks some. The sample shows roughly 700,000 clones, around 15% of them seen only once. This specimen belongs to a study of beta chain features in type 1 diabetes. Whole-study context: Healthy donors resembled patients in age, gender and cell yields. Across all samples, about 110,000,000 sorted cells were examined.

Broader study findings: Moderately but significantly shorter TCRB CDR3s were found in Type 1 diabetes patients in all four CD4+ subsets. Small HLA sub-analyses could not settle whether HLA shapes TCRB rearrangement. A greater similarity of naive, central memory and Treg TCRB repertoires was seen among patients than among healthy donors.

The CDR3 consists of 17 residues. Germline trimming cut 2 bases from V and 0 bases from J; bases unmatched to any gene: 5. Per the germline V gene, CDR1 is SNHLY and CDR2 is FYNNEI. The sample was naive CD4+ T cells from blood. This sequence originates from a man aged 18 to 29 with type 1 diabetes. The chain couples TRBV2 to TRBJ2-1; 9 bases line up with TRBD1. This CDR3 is CASSEWGQGFSYNEQFF. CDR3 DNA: TGTGCCAGCAGTGAATGGGGACAGGGTTTCTCCTACAATGAGCAGTTCTTC.